This entry features one T cell receptor beta chain sequence. Its specificity is unknown. The read halts 3 residues ahead of the CDR3 end, with the missing end drawn from the germline J gene. The CDR3 is 15 residues long. Unmatched junction bases numbered 9, after V lost 5 bases and J lost 4 bases. Germline loops: CDR1 SGHAT, CDR2 FQNNGV. The data stem from a study of T cells in women clearing cervical HPV infection. Overall study context: Cases' blood sampling followed lesion detection by median about 150 days (90 to 200). Study observations and caveats: Effector/memory and HPV-specific T cells were not isolated, and association timing is unknown.

All donors had a single incident cervical HPV16 infection, not prevalent. Produced via immunoSEQ multiplex PCR; TCRdb's table is partial and in-frame only. Seen in this sample are around 15,000 clones; the ten most common clones hold about 6.8%. The origin of this receptor is a woman between 18 and 70 years old with a cervical HPV16 infection that either progressed to CIN3+ or cleared (not recorded which). This rearrangement joins TRBV11-2 to TRBJ2-5; 8 bases match TRBD1. Sequencing input: blood buffy coat. The sequenced CDR3 bases are TGTGCCAGCAGCGCCCTGGACAGGGTAGCAGAGACC. Translating it yields CASSALDRVAET. The complete CDR3 reads CASSALDRVAETQYF.